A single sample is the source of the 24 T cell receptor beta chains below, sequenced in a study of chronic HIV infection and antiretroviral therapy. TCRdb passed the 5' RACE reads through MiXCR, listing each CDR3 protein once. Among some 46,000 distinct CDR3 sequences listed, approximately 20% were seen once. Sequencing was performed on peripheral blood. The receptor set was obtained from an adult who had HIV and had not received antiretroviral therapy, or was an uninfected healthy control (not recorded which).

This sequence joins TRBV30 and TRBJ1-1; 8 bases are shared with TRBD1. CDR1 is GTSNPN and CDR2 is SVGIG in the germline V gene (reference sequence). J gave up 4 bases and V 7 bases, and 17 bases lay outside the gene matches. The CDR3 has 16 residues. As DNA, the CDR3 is TGTGCCTTACGGGGCAGGGGGCCCATTAGGGGCACTGAAGCTTTCTTT. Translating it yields CALRGRGPIRGTEAFF.

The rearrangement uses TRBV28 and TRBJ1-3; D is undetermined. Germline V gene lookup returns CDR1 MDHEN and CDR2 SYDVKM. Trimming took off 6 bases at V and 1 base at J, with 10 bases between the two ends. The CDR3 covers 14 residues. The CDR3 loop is CASSAGGSGNTIYF. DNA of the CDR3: TGTGCCAGCAGCGCGGGAGGGTCTGGAAACACCATATATTTT.

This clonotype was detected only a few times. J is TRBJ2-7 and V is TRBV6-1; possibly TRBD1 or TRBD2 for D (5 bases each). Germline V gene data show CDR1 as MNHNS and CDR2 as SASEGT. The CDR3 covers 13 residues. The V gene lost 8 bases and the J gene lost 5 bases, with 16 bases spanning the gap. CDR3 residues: CASGGTGYHEQYF. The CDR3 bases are TGTGCCAGCGGGGGTACGGGGTACCACGAGCAGTACTTC.

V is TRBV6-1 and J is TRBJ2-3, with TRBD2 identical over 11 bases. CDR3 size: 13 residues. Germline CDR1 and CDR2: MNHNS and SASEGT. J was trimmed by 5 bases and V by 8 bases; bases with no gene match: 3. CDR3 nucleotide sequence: TGTGCCAGCTTAGCGGGAGGGCGAGATACGCAGTATTTT. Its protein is CASLAGGRDTQYF.

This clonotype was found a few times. CDR3 nucleotides: TGTGCCAGCAGTTACCGGGACATTTCCTACAATGAGCAGTTCTTC. As protein: CASSYRDISYNEQFF. The gene calls are TRBV6-5 and TRBJ2-1, with D possibly TRBD1 on 6 matching bases. The CDR3 loop spans 15 amino acids. The V end was cut by 2 bases, the J end by 1 base, with 9 bases between. The germline CDR1 and CDR2 sequences are MNHEY and SVGAGI.

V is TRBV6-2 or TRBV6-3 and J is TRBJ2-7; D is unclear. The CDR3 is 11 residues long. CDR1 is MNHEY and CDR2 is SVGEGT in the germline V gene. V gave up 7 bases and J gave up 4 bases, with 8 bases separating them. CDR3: CASMMGYEQYF. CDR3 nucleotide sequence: TGTGCCAGCATGATGGGGTACGAGCAGTACTTC.

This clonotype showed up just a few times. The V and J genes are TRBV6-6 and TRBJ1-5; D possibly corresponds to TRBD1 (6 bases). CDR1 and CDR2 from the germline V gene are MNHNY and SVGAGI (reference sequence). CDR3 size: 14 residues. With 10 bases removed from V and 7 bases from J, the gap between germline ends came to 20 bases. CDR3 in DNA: TGTGCCACCCAAGCCTCAGGGGTGGGCCAGCCCCAGCATTTT. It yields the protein CATQASGVGQPQHF.

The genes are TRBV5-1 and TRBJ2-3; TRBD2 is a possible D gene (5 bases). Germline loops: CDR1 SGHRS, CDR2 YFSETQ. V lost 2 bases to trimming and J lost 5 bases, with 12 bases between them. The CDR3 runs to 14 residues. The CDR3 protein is CASSLFAGQDTQYF. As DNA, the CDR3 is TGCGCCAGCAGCTTATTCGCGGGCCAAGATACGCAGTATTTT.

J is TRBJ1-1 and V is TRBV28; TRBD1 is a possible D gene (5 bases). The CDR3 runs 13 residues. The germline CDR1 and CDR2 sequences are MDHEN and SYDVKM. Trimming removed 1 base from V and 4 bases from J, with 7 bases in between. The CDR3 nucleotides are TGTGCCAGCAGTTTATCGGGGCGCACTGAAGCTTTCTTT. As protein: CASSLSGRTEAFF.

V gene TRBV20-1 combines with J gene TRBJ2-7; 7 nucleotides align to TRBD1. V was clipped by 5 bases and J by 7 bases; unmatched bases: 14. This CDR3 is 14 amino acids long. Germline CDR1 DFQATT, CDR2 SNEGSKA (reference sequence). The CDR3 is CSAAERTGLREQYF. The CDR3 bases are TGCAGTGCTGCAGAAAGGACAGGCCTTCGGGAGCAGTACTTC.

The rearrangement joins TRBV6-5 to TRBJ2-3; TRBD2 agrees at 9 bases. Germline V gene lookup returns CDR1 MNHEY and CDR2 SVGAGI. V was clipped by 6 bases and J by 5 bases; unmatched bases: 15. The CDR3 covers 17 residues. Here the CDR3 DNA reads TGTGCCAGCAGCCGGCTCCTTTTAGCGGGAGATTTAGATACGCAGTATTTT. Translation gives CASSRLLLAGDLDTQYF.

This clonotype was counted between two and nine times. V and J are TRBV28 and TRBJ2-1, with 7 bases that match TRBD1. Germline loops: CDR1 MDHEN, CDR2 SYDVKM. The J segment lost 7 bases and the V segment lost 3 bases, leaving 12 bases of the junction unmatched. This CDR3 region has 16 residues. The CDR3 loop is CASSLGTAKAVNEQFF. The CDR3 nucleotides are TGTGCCAGCAGTTTGGGGACAGCTAAGGCCGTGAATGAGCAGTTCTTC.

The DNA for the CDR3 is TGTGCCAGCAGTCGAACTAGCGGGAGCTCCTACGAGCAGTACTTC. Its translation: CASSRTSGSSYEQYF. The chain couples TRBV18 to TRBJ2-7, with 11 bases aligning to TRBD2. The length of the CDR3 is 15 residues. Looked up from germline, CDR1 is KGHSH and CDR2 is LQKENI. J lost 0 bases, V lost 8 bases, and 6 bases had no gene match.

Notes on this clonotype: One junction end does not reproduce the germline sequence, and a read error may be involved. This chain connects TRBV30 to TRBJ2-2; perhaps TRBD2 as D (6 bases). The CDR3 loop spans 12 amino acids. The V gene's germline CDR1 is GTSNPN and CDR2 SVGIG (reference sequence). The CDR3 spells CAWRGRTGGLFF. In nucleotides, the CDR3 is TGTGCCTGGAGGGGGAGGACCGGGGGGCTGTTTTTT.

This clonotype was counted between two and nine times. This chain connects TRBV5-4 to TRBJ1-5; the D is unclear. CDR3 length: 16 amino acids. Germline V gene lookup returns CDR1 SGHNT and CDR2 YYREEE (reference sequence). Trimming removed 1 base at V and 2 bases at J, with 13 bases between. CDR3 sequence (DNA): TGTGCCAGCAGCTTGATAGATGCCCAGGGCAATCAGCCCCAGCATTTT. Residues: CASSLIDAQGNQPQHF.

CDR3 sequence: CASGSAYGYTF. The DNA of the CDR3 is TGTGCCAGCGGGTCGGCCTATGGCTACACCTTC. The rearrangement links TRBV25-1 to TRBJ1-2; D unresolved. The CDR3 consists of 11 residues. V was pared by 8 bases and J by 4 bases, with 8 bases between. Germline CDR1 and CDR2: MGHDK and SYGVNS.

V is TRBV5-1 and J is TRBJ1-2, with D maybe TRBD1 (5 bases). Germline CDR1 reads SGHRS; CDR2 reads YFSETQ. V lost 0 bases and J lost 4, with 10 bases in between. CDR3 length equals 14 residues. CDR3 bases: TGCGCCAGCAGCTTGGAAGGGACCTTCTATGGCTACACCTTC. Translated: CASSLEGTFYGYTF.

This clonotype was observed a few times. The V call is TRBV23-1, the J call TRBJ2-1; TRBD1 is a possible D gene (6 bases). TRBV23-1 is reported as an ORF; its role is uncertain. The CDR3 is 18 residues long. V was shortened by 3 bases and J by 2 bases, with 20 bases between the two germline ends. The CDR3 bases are TGCGCCAGCAGTCAGGGGCCCACAGGGTTCGGAGCCTACAATGAGCAGTTCTTC. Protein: CASSQGPTGFGAYNEQFF.

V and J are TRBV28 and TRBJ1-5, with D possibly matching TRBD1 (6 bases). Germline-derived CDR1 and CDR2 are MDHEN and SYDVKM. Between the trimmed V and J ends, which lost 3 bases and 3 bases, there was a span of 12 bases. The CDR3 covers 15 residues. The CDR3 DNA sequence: TGTGCCAGCAGTTTCAGGGACACTTTCAATCAGCCCCAGCATTTT. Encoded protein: CASSFRDTFNQPQHF.

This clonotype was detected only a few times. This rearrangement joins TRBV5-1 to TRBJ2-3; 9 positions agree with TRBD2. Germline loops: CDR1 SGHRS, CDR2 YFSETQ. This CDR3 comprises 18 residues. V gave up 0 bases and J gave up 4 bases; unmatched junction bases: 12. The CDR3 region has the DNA TGCGCCAGCAGCTTGGGTAAACTACCGGGACTAGCCGCAGATACGCAGTATTTT. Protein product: CASSLGKLPGLAADTQYF.

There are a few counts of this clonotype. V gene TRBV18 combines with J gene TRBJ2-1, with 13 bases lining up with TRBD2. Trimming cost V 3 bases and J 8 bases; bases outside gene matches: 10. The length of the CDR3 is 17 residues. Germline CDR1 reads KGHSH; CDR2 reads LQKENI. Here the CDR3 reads CASSPPVGTSGTYEQFF. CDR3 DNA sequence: TGTGCCAGCTCACCTCCCGTCGGGACTAGCGGGACGTATGAGCAGTTCTTC.

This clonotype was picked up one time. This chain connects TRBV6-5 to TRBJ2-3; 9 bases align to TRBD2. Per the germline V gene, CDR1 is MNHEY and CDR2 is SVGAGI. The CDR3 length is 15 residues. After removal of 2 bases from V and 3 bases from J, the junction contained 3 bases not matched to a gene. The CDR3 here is CASSYGAGGTDTQYF. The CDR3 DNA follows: TGTGCCAGCAGTTACGGGGCGGGAGGGACAGATACGCAGTATTTT.

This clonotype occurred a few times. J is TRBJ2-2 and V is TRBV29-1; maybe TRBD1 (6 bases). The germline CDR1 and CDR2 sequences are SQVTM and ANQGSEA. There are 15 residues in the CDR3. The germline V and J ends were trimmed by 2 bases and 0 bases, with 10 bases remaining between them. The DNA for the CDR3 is TGCAGCGTTGAAAAGAGGGGGACGAACACCGGGGAGCTGTTTTTT. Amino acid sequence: CSVEKRGTNTGELFF.

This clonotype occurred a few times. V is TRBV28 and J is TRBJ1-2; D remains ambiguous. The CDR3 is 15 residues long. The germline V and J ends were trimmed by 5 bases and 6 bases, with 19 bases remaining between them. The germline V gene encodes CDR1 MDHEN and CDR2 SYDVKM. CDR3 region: CASSPRGGRIDGYTF. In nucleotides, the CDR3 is TGTGCCAGCAGTCCCCGAGGAGGGCGAATCGATGGCTACACCTTC.